What follows are 19 T cell receptor beta chains derived from one specimen sequenced in a study of beta chain features in type 1 diabetes. As every portion of the isolated RNA was reverse transcribed, the sequencing read expressed TCRB transcripts. Profiled with immunoSEQ multiplex PCR; TCRdb holds only in-frame clones, not every one. The data hold a few hundred thousand clones, with more than 12% observed a single time. Sequencing input: naive CD4+ T cells from blood. Receptor source: a young woman in good health.

This clone has just a few counts. The chain employs TRBV7-9 and TRBJ1-3; D is unclear. Trimming left V 6 bases short and J 4 bases short, with 10 bases between. This CDR3 has 13 amino acids. CDR1 and CDR2 from the germline V gene are SEHNR and FQNEAQ (reference sequence). CDR3 coding DNA: TGTGCCAGCAGAAGGTCCAGGGGAAACACCATATATTTT. Protein product: CASRRSRGNTIYF.

This clone was detected only a few times. The gene calls are TRBV5-4 and TRBJ1-1; no definite D call. In germline, CDR1 is SGHNT, CDR2 YYREEE (reference sequence). The CDR3 has 15 residues. V lost 0 bases and J lost 4, with 13 bases in between. The CDR3 DNA follows: TGTGCCAGCAGCTTGGATCTGCTCCGAGGCACTGAAGCTTTCTTT. It yields the protein CASSLDLLRGTEAFF. The full variable domain, completed using reference TRBV5-4 and TRBJ1-1, is ETGVTQSPTHLIKTRGQQVTLRCSSQSGHNTVSWYQQALGQGPQFIFQYYREEENGRGNFPPRFSGLQFPNYSSELNVNALELDDSALYLCASSLDLLRGTEAFFGQGTRLTVV.

V and J are TRBV2 and TRBJ2-3; TRBD1 matches 10 bases. Germline assignment: CDR1 SNHLY and CDR2 FYNNEI. The J segment lost 3 bases and the V segment lost 8 bases, leaving 2 bases of the junction unmatched. This CDR3 contains 13 residues. CDR3 residues: CASGQGVTDTQYF. DNA for the CDR3: TGTGCCAGCGGACAGGGGGTTACAGATACGCAGTATTTT. The full variable domain, in which reference TRBV2 and TRBJ2-3 provide the parts outside the CDR3, is EPEVTQTPSHQVTQMGQEVILRCVPISNHLYFYWYRQILGQKVEFLVSFYNNEISEKSEIFDDQFSVERPDGSNFTLKIRSTKLEDSAMYFCASGQGVTDTQYFGPGTRLTVL.

This clone was observed a few times. The chain carries TRBV7-3 and TRBJ2-7, with 7 bases that match TRBD1. CDR3 length equals 11 residues. Losses at the gene ends were 8 bases for V and 5 bases for J; bases not matched to a gene: 3. Germline assignment: CDR1 SGHTA and CDR2 FQGTGA. CDR3 bases: TGTGCCAGCGGTACAGGGGACGAGCAGTACTTC. Its protein is CASGTGDEQYF.

The chain is built from TRBV25-1 and TRBJ1-1, with 7 bases fitting TRBD1. Per the germline V gene, CDR1 is MGHDK and CDR2 is SYGVNS. The CDR3 is made up of 16 amino acids. J gave up 0 bases and V 3 bases, and 7 bases lay outside the gene matches. The CDR3 coding sequence is TGTGCCAGCAGTGATCAGGGACAGCCTCTGAACACTGAAGCTTTCTTT. Translation gives CASSDQGQPLNTEAFF.

The sample holds a few counts of this clone. This chain connects TRBV5-1 to TRBJ2-3, with no clear D. Trimming took off 2 bases at V and 0 bases at J, with 19 bases between the two ends. In germline, CDR1 is SGHRS, CDR2 YFSETQ. The CDR3 length is 18 residues. CDR3 sequence reads: CASSFGLGYLWSTDTQYF. The CDR3 DNA reads TGCGCCAGCAGCTTCGGCCTAGGATACTTATGGAGCACAGATACGCAGTATTTT.

The rearrangement links TRBV7-2 to TRBJ2-5; 7 bases agree with TRBD1. CDR1 is SGHTA and CDR2 is FQGNSA in the germline V gene. The CDR3 is 16 residues long. V lost 2 bases and J lost 2; bases outside the gene matches: 8. Here the CDR3 DNA reads TGTGCCAGCAGCTTACGGGGACAGACAAGTCAAGAGACCCAGTACTTC. Translated: CASSLRGQTSQETQYF. The full variable domain, rest sourced from reference TRBV7-2 and TRBJ2-5, is GAGVSQSPSNKVTEKGKDVELRCDPISGHTALYWYRQSLGQGLEFLIYFQGNSAPDKSGLPSDRFSAERTGGSVSTLTIQRTQQEDSAVYLCASSLRGQTSQETQYFGPGTRLLVL.

This clone was seen more than once but under ten times. The chain joins TRBV7-9 to TRBJ2-1; 12 nucleotides agree with TRBD1. The length of the CDR3 is 17 residues. CDR1 and CDR2 (germline): SEHNR, FQNEAQ (reference sequence). Unmatched junction bases numbered 5, after V lost 1 base and J lost 4 bases. The CDR3 nucleotides are TGTGCCAGCAGCTTAGGCGCGGGACAGGGGGCATACAATGAGCAGTTCTTC. Its translation: CASSLGAGQGAYNEQFF.

This clone has a handful of counts. This chain uses TRBV2 with TRBJ2-3; 7 bases line up with TRBD2. The J segment lost 0 bases and the V segment lost 2 bases, leaving 5 bases of the junction unmatched. The CDR3 extends over 16 amino acids. Germline loops: CDR1 SNHLY, CDR2 FYNNEI. In DNA, the CDR3 is TGTGCCAGCAGTGAATGGCGGACTAGTAGCACAGATACGCAGTATTTT. It is translated as CASSEWRTSSTDTQYF.

The genes are TRBV7-2 and TRBJ2-2; 7 bases line up with TRBD2. The CDR3 covers 15 residues. Looked up from germline, CDR1 is SGHTA and CDR2 is FQGNSA. Germline trimming cut 0 bases from V and 6 bases from J; bases unmatched to any gene: 4. The DNA of the CDR3 is TGTGCCAGCAGCTTAGCGGGAGGGCCCCCCGGGGAGCTGTTTTTT. Amino acids: CASSLAGGPPGELFF. Drawing the rest from reference TRBV7-2 and TRBJ2-2, the complete variable domain is GAGVSQSPSNKVTEKGKDVELRCDPISGHTALYWYRQSLGQGLEFLIYFQGNSAPDKSGLPSDRFSAERTGGSVSTLTIQRTQQEDSAVYLCASSLAGGPPGELFFGEGSRLTVL.

The chain couples TRBV18 to TRBJ2-5; 7 nucleotides line up with TRBD2. The CDR3 contains 16 residues. The V gene's germline CDR1 is KGHSH and CDR2 LQKENI. J gave up 2 bases and V 5 bases, and 11 bases lay outside the gene matches. The CDR3 here is CASSSRGSGLQETQYF. CDR3 DNA sequence: TGTGCCAGCTCATCGAGGGGTAGCGGGCTACAAGAGACCCAGTACTTC.

In this sample, this clone turned up a few times. The rearrangement uses TRBV6-6 and TRBJ1-2, with D maybe TRBD1 (6 bases). Looked up from germline, CDR1 is MNHNY and CDR2 is SVGAGI (reference sequence). Trimming took 6 bases from V and 4 from J, leaving 9 bases between them. The CDR3 covers 12 residues. This CDR3 reads CASRDSRYGYTF. The DNA for the CDR3 is TGTGCCAGCAGGGACAGCCGCTATGGCTACACCTTC.

This clone was picked up a small number of times. The gene calls are TRBV9 and TRBJ2-1, with 7 bases lining up with TRBD2. CDR1 and CDR2 (germline): SGDLS, YYNGEE. The V and J ends lost 0 bases and 12 bases, in that order; junction bases with no gene match: 12. The CDR3 totals 15 residues. CDR3 nucleotides: TGTGCCAGCAGCGTAGACCAGCGGGGTCTTTTAAGGCAGTTCTTC. It translates to CASSVDQRGLLRQFF.

This clone was detected only a few times. The chain is built from TRBV30 and TRBJ1-2, with 7 bases fitting TRBD1. Germline V lookup: CDR1 GTSNPN, CDR2 SVGIG (reference sequence). The CDR3 contains 14 residues. V lost 3 bases to trimming and J lost 6 bases; unmatched junction nucleotides: 10. The CDR3 DNA is TGTGCCTGGAGCACCCAGGGGGAAAAAAATGGCTACACCTTC. Translated: CAWSTQGEKNGYTF.

This clone turned up a few times. For the CDR3, the DNA is TGCGCCAGCATCCCCGGGACTAGCGGGGACCCGCAGGGCGAGCAGTACTTC. This sequence encodes CASIPGTSGDPQGEQYF. The rearrangement joins TRBV5-1 to TRBJ2-7, with 13 bases aligning to TRBD2. The CDR3 loop spans 17 amino acids. Trimming at V came to 6 bases and at J to 6 bases, leaving 15 bases not matched to a gene. Germline CDR1 and CDR2: SGHRS and YFSETQ.

V and J are TRBV14 and TRBJ2-1; 9 bases fit TRBD1. The length of the CDR3 is 16 residues. CDR1 SGHDN and CDR2 FVKESK come from the germline V gene. J gave up 0 bases and V 4 bases, and 4 bases lay outside the gene matches. The CDR3, as DNA: TGTGCCAGCAGCCCAACGGGACAGGGCTCCTACAATGAGCAGTTCTTC. Its translation: CASSPTGQGSYNEQFF.

Of note for this clone: Other DNA variants within this sample encode the same CDR3. J is TRBJ2-1 and V is TRBV6-5, with TRBD1 identical over 8 bases. CDR1 MNHEY and CDR2 SVGAGI come from the germline V gene. The CDR3 is 15 residues long. The V and J ends lost 6 bases and 1 base, in that order; junction bases with no gene match: 5. The CDR3 loop reads CASRTDRGSYNEQFF. CDR3 DNA sequence: TGTGCCAGCAGAACAGACAGGGGATCCTACAATGAGCAGTTCTTC.

The chain uses TRBV7-2 and TRBJ2-3, with a tentative D call TRBD2 (6 bases). There are 16 residues in the CDR3. Between the trimmed V and J ends, which lost 1 base and 3 bases, there was a span of 14 bases. CDR1 and CDR2 from the germline V gene are SGHTA and FQGNSA. The CDR3 here is CASSLGLGGRTDTQYF. DNA of the CDR3: TGTGCCAGCAGCTTAGGTTTGGGAGGTCGGACAGATACGCAGTATTTT.

This clone was counted between two and nine times. The chain joins TRBV6-6 to TRBJ2-7; D is unclear. Germline V gene data show CDR1 as MNHNY and CDR2 as SVGAGI (reference sequence). This CDR3 region has 14 residues. V dropped 0 bases and J dropped 3 bases, with 9 bases sitting between them. The CDR3: CASSYSGRNYEQYF. The CDR3 bases are TGTGCCAGCAGTTACTCGGGCAGAAACTACGAGCAGTACTTC.